This TCR beta chain comes out of a study of CD4 T cells in relation to SARS-CoV-2 and coronaviruses. Turning to the study itself: The negative reference was HIV-1 Nef peptide pool or peptide-free culture. Whole-study results and caveats: SARS-CoV-2-driven expansion was significantly weaker in crossreactive than monoreactive clones.

This table comes from immunoSEQ multiplex PCR, and its TCRdb copy is limited to in-frame clones, with some not included. The data contain 18,000 or so clones, over 60% of them seen just once; the ten biggest clones take up about 29%. For this clone: What it binds is not known.

CD4+ T cells from unexposed donors were obtained before the COVID-19 pandemic (2011-2018). Isolation of CD4+ T cells took place after around eleven days in culture. As cell numbers allowed, unexposed-donor CD4+ T cells faced SARS-CoV-2 S/N and four cold-coronavirus spikes. The specimen was CD4+ T cells from PBMCs, cultured in vitro. This clonotype was obtained from a human donor in good health.

The CDR3 region has the DNA TGTGCCAGCCGGTTCCAGGGGACCACCGGGGAGCTGTTTTTT. It codes for CASRFQGTTGELFF. The chain employs TRBV2 and TRBJ2-2; tentative D call: TRBD1 (6 bases). Germline V lookup: CDR1 SNHLY, CDR2 FYNNEI. Trimming took off 8 bases at V and 4 bases at J, with 14 bases between the two ends. The CDR3 sequence is 14 residues long.